The 25 T cell receptor beta chains in this list originate from one sample, sequenced in a study of blood T cell repertoires in COVID-19 (dated by TCRdb to 2018 to 2021). The method behind the library was the immunoSEQ multiplex PCR assay. TCRdb limited this immuneACCESS table to in-frame rearrangements with V and J called. A share of clones is missing; checked studies link under half to unresolved V genes, and the rest is unexplained. A total of some 260,000 clones appear in this sample, around 89% of them only once. The biggest ten clones account for under 9.5% of the sample. Sequenced input: PBMCs or T cells enriched from blood (not recorded which). Receptors were obtained from a man in his forties who had recovered from COVID-19.

The chain has TRBV10-3 and TRBJ2-7; TRBD1 matches 10 bases. Germline V lookup: CDR1 ENHRY, CDR2 SYGVKD. V was pared by 8 bases and J by 5 bases, with 18 bases of the junction left unmatched. There are 17 residues in the CDR3. CDR3 amino acids: CAIAEPRDRGIVHEQYF. In DNA form, the CDR3 reads TGTGCCATCGCAGAACCCCGGGACAGGGGAATTGTGCACGAGCAGTACTTC.

The V call is TRBV7-2, the J call TRBJ2-7; 7 positions agree with TRBD1. Trimming cost V 5 bases and J 4 bases; bases outside gene matches: 5. The CDR3 covers 13 residues. The germline CDR1 and CDR2 sequences are SGHTA and FQGNSA. The CDR3 here is CASSRLQGYEQYF. The CDR3 DNA reads TGTGCCAGCAGCCGATTACAGGGGTACGAGCAGTACTTC. Looking up the rest from reference TRBV7-2 and TRBJ2-7 gives the full variable domain: GAGVSQSPSNKVTEKGKDVELRCDPISGHTALYWYRQSLGQGLEFLIYFQGNSAPDKSGLPSDRFSAERTGGSVSTLTIQRTQQEDSAVYLCASSRLQGYEQYFGPGTRLTVT.

This rearrangement joins TRBV5-5 to TRBJ1-4, with D unresolved. Germline V gives CDR1 SGHKS, CDR2 YYEKEE (reference sequence). The V end was cut by 4 bases, the J end by 3 bases, with 13 bases between. This CDR3 region has 15 residues. CDR3 DNA sequence: TGTGCCAGCAGCCCAGCGATAAGTTCTAATGAAAAACTGTTTTTT. This encodes CASSPAISSNEKLFF.

The count of this clone is one. The V and J genes are TRBV7-2 and TRBJ2-7; 11 bases agree with TRBD1. V was clipped by 7 bases and J by 9 bases; unmatched bases: 8. The germline V gene encodes CDR1 SGHTA and CDR2 FQGNSA. This CDR3 is built from 13 residues. The CDR3 nucleotides read TGTGCCAGCAAGGGACAGGGGGATTTCGGGCAGTACTTC. Its translation: CASKGQGDFGQYF. Complete variable domain (other parts from reference TRBV7-2 and TRBJ2-7): GAGVSQSPSNKVTEKGKDVELRCDPISGHTALYWYRQSLGQGLEFLIYFQGNSAPDKSGLPSDRFSAERTGGSVSTLTIQRTQQEDSAVYLCASKGQGDFGQYFGPGTRLTVT.

This chain connects TRBV6-5 to TRBJ1-2, with a tentative D call TRBD1 (5 bases). Germline CDR1 and CDR2: MNHEY and SVGAGI. The CDR3 runs to 16 residues. V lost 0 bases and J lost 8, with 19 bases in between. CDR3 region: CASSYSAWTTAIGYTF. CDR3 DNA sequence: TGTGCCAGCAGTTACTCGGCATGGACAACAGCTATCGGCTACACCTTC.

This chain links TRBV6-1 with TRBJ1-5; tentatively, D is TRBD1 (6 bases). Germline lookup yields CDR1 MNHNS and CDR2 SASEGT. This CDR3 has 18 amino acids. Trimming took off 1 base at V and 1 base at J, with 17 bases between the two ends. The CDR3, as DNA: TGTGCCAGCAGTGAAGGTCCGGGGGGGCGCGTCAGCAATCAGCCCCAGCATTTT. It specifies CASSEGPGGRVSNQPQHF.

The chain uses TRBV2 and TRBJ1-2, with TRBD1 as a possible D gene (5 bases). Per germline, CDR1 SNHLY and CDR2 FYNNEI. CDR3 length equals 13 residues. V was pared by 7 bases and J by 4 bases, with 13 bases between. The CDR3 protein is CASILDSPYGYTF. DNA of the CDR3: TGTGCCAGCATCCTAGACAGCCCCTATGGCTACACCTTC. The full variable domain, rest sourced from reference TRBV2 and TRBJ1-2, is EPEVTQTPSHQVTQMGQEVILRCVPISNHLYFYWYRQILGQKVEFLVSFYNNEISEKSEIFDDQFSVERPDGSNFTLKIRSTKLEDSAMYFCASILDSPYGYTFGSGTRLTVV.

The V call is TRBV7-9, the J call TRBJ2-7; 7 nucleotides match TRBD2. Unmatched junction bases numbered 9, after V lost 8 bases and J lost 5 bases. Germline V gene sequence: CDR1 SEHNR, CDR2 FQNEAQ (reference sequence). This CDR3 is 13 amino acids long. The CDR3 DNA reads TGTGCCAGCGCTCATGGAGCGGGAAACGAGCAGTACTTC. Residues: CASAHGAGNEQYF.

This sequence joins TRBV4-3 and TRBJ2-1; TRBD2 is a possible D gene (5 bases). V dropped 0 bases and J dropped 4 bases, with 16 bases sitting between them. CDR1 is LGHNA, CDR2 YSLEER, per germline. This CDR3 region has 17 residues. The CDR3 DNA reads TGCGCCAGCAGCCAAGATTTCGGTATAGCGCAATACAATGAGCAGTTCTTC. This translates into CASSQDFGIAQYNEQFF.

The chain combines TRBV2 with TRBJ2-5, with D unresolved. Trimming took 9 bases from V and 3 from J, leaving 17 bases between them. The CDR3 spans 14 residues. Germline V lookup: CDR1 SNHLY, CDR2 FYNNEI. The CDR3 protein is CASRLTTGKETQYF. For the CDR3, the DNA is TGTGCCAGTAGGCTCACGACTGGCAAAGAGACCCAGTACTTC. The complete variable domain, with remaining parts taken from reference TRBV2 and TRBJ2-5, reads EPEVTQTPSHQVTQMGQEVILRCVPISNHLYFYWYRQILGQKVEFLVSFYNNEISEKSEIFDDQFSVERPDGSNFTLKIRSTKLEDSAMYFCASRLTTGKETQYFGPGTRLLVL.

This chain connects TRBV9 to TRBJ2-2; perhaps TRBD1 as D (5 bases). Germline lookup yields CDR1 SGDLS and CDR2 YYNGEE. The CDR3 consists of 19 residues. Trimming shortened V by 0 bases and J by 0 bases, and 18 bases separated the two germline ends. This CDR3 is CASSVEKGRALANTGELFF. The CDR3 nucleotides read TGTGCCAGCAGCGTAGAAAAAGGCAGGGCCCTCGCGAACACCGGGGAGCTGTTTTTT.

The chain carries TRBV3-1 (or the pseudogene TRBV3-2) and TRBJ1-2; unclear D gene. CDR1 and CDR2 from the germline V gene are LGHDT and YNNKEL (reference sequence). CDR3 length: 11 residues. Between the trimmed V and J ends, which lost 7 bases and 4 bases, there was a span of 7 bases. The CDR3 coding sequence is TGTGCCAGCATCAGCGGCTATGGCTACACCTTC. Amino acid sequence: CASISGYGYTF.

The CDR3 nucleotides are TGTGCCAGCAGGGGGACAGGACGAATGGTGCAGTACTTC. Protein product: CASRGTGRMVQYF. J is TRBJ2-7 and V is TRBV11-2; 8 positions agree with TRBD1. The CDR3 is made up of 13 amino acids. Unmatched junction bases numbered 10, after V lost 6 bases and J lost 9 bases. In germline, CDR1 is SGHAT, CDR2 FQNNGV.

V and J are TRBV7-6 and TRBJ1-5; D perhaps matches TRBD1 (5 bases). The germline V gene has CDR1 SGHVS and CDR2 FNYEAQ. CDR3 length: 13 amino acids. V lost 1 base to trimming and J lost 6 bases, with 7 bases between them. The CDR3 is CASSLVDTQPQHF. CDR3 nucleotides: TGTGCCAGCAGCTTAGTGGACACTCAGCCCCAGCATTTT.

The chain is built from TRBV5-1 and TRBJ2-5; 7 bases agree with TRBD2. CDR3 size: 14 residues. The ends lost 1 base at V and 3 bases at J; junction bases unmatched: 3. Germline V gives CDR1 SGHRS, CDR2 YFSETQ. The DNA of the CDR3 is TGCGCCAGCAGCTTGAATGCGGGGGAAGAGACCCAGTACTTC. It translates to CASSLNAGEETQYF.

The chain recombines TRBV28 with TRBJ2-7; 8 bases line up with TRBD1. The germline CDR1 and CDR2 sequences are MDHEN and SYDVKM. Germline trimming cut 6 bases from V and 3 bases from J; bases unmatched to any gene: 7. This CDR3 has 14 amino acids. CDR3 amino acids: CASSAWTGNYEQYF. The CDR3, as DNA: TGTGCCAGCAGCGCGTGGACAGGGAACTACGAGCAGTACTTC. The full variable domain, with the rest looked up from reference TRBV28 and TRBJ2-7, is DVKVTQSSRYLVKRTGEKVFLECVQDMDHENMFWYRQDPGLGLRLIYFSYDVKMKEKGDIPEGYSVSREKKERFSLILESASTNQTSMYLCASSAWTGNYEQYFGPGTRLTVT.

This chain uses TRBV9 with TRBJ1-1; TRBD1 agrees at 7 bases. V gave up 3 bases and J gave up 3 bases; unmatched junction bases: 2. This CDR3 is 13 amino acids long. From germline, CDR1 is SGDLS and CDR2 YYNGEE. The CDR3 nucleotides read TGTGCCAGCAGCGCAACAGGGGACACTGAAGCTTTCTTT. It yields the protein CASSATGDTEAFF. Full variable domain (outside the CDR3, taken from reference TRBV9 and TRBJ1-1): DSGVTQTPKHLITATGQRVTLRCSPRSGDLSVYWYQQSLDQGLQFLIQYYNGEERAKGNILERFSAQQFPDLHSELNLSSLELGDSALYFCASSATGDTEAFFGQGTRLTVV.

The chain links TRBV5-4 to TRBJ1-1; 7 bases are a match to TRBD1. V lost 2 bases to trimming and J lost 0 bases; unmatched junction nucleotides: 13. The germline CDR1 and CDR2 sequences are SGHNT and YYREEE (reference sequence). The CDR3 extends over 18 amino acids. The CDR3 sequence: CASSFRSGTATLNTEAFF. The CDR3 DNA reads TGTGCCAGCAGCTTTCGTTCCGGGACAGCAACATTGAACACTGAAGCTTTCTTT. The variable domain in full, with the rest retrieved from reference TRBV5-4 and TRBJ1-1, is ETGVTQSPTHLIKTRGQQVTLRCSSQSGHNTVSWYQQALGQGPQFIFQYYREEENGRGNFPPRFSGLQFPNYSSELNVNALELDDSALYLCASSFRSGTATLNTEAFFGQGTRLTVV.

The J gene is TRBJ1-5, the V gene TRBV21-1; the table names TRBD1, a call not compared with the DNA. TRBV21-1 represents a pseudogene. The CDR3 extends over 13 amino acids. As DNA, the CDR3 is TGTGCCCCCGAGGCAGGGTATTATCAGCCCCAGCATTTT. It codes for CAPEAGYYQPQHF.

The V and J genes are TRBV2 and TRBJ2-2; 7 bases agree with TRBD2. Per the germline V gene, CDR1 is SNHLY and CDR2 is FYNNEI. Trimming cost V 5 bases and J 3 bases; bases outside gene matches: 12. This CDR3 spans 17 amino acids. CDR3 in amino acids: CASSKTRTSAYTGELFF. The CDR3 DNA follows: TGTGCCAGCAGTAAGACCAGGACTAGTGCGTACACCGGGGAGCTGTTTTTT.

The chain is built from TRBV10-1 and TRBJ1-1, with no clear D. The CDR3 runs to 11 residues. Trimming removed 2 bases from V and 8 bases from J, with 6 bases in between. The germline CDR1 and CDR2 sequences are WNHNN and SYGVQD (reference sequence). CDR3 residues: CASSEGGEAFF. Written as DNA, the CDR3 is TGCGCCAGCAGTGAGGGAGGGGAAGCTTTCTTT.

The genes are TRBV5-4 and TRBJ2-7, with D possibly TRBD2 on 6 matching bases. The CDR3 contains 12 residues. Per germline, CDR1 SGHNT and CDR2 YYREEE (reference sequence). The germline V and J ends were trimmed by 4 bases and 3 bases, with 8 bases remaining between them. In DNA form, the CDR3 reads TGTGCCAGCAGCGAGGACTACTACGAGCAGTACTTC. It encodes CASSEDYYEQYF.

V and J are TRBV13 and TRBJ2-7; possibly TRBD2 for D (6 bases). This CDR3 region has 15 residues. Germline-derived CDR1 and CDR2 are PRHDT and FYEKMQ (reference sequence). V shed 5 bases and J shed 7 bases, with 21 bases lying between them. The CDR3 here is CASSPLPWRVQEQYF. In DNA, the CDR3 is TGTGCCAGCAGCCCCCTCCCTTGGAGGGTCCAGGAGCAGTACTTC.

This clone was detected only once. The CDR3 DNA sequence: TGTGCCAGCAGCTTCGGGACAGCAGATACGCAGTATTTT. It encodes CASSFGTADTQYF. This rearrangement joins TRBV7-3 to TRBJ2-3; 7 bases fit TRBD1. Germline V gene sequence: CDR1 SGHTA, CDR2 FQGTGA. The CDR3 sequence is 13 residues long. The J segment lost 4 bases and the V segment lost 3 bases, leaving 1 base of the junction unmatched.

The rearrangement links TRBV5-1 to TRBJ1-2, with a weak D call TRBD1 (5 bases). Trimming pared 0 bases from V and 2 bases from J, leaving 14 bases between. This CDR3 contains 16 residues. Germline CDR1 and CDR2: SGHRS and YFSETQ. CDR3 in amino acids: CASSLARGINNYGYTF. CDR3 in DNA: TGCGCCAGCAGCTTGGCGCGGGGGATCAACAACTATGGCTACACCTTC.